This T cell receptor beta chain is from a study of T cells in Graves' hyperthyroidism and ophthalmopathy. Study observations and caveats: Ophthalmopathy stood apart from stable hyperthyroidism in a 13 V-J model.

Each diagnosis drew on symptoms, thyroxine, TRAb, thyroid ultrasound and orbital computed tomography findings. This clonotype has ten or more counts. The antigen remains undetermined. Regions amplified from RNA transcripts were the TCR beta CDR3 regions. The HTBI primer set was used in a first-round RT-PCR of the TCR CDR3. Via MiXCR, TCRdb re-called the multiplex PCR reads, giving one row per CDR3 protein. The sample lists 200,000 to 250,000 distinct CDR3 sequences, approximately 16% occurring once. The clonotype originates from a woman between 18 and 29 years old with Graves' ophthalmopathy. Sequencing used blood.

CDR3: CSASRPGGAGEAFF. The CDR3 nucleotides are TGCAGTGCTAGCCGACCCGGGGGGGCAGGTGAAGCTTTCTTT. The genes are TRBV20-1 and TRBJ1-1; the D gene is possibly TRBD1 (6 bases). This CDR3 region has 14 residues. Germline values: CDR1 DFQATT, CDR2 SNEGSKA (reference sequence). The ends were cut back, 3 bases at V and 7 bases at J, with 18 bases in the middle.